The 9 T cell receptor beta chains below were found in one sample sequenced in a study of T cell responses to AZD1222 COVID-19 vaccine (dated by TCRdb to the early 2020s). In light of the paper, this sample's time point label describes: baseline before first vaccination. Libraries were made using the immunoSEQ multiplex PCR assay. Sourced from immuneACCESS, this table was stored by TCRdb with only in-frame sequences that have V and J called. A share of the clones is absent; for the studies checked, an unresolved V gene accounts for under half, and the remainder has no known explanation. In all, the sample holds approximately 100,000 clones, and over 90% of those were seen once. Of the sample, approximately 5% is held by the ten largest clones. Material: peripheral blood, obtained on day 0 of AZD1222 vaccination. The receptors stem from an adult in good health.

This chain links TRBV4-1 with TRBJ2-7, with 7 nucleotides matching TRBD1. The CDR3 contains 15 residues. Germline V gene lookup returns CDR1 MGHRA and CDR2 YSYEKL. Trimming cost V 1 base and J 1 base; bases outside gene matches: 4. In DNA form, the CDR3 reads TGCGCCAGCAGCCAAGCCGGGACAGCGTCCTACGAGCAGTACTTC. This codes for CASSQAGTASYEQYF.

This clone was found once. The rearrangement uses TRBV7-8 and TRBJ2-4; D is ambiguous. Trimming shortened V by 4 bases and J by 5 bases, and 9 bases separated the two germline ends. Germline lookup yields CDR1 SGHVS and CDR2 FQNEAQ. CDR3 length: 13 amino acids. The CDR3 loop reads CASSWNKENIQYF. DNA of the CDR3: TGTGCCAGCAGCTGGAATAAAGAAAACATTCAGTACTTC.

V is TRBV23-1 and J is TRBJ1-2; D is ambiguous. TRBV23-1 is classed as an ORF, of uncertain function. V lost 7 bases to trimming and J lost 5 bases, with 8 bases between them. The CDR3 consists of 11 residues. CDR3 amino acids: CASTDKYGYTF. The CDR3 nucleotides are TGCGCCAGCACCGACAAGTATGGCTACACCTTC.

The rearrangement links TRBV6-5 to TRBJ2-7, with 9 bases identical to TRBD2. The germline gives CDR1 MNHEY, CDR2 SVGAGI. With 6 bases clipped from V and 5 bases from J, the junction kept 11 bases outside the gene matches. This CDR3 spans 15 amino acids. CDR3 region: CASRGIAGARNEQYF. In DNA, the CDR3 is TGTGCCAGCAGGGGGATAGCGGGAGCCCGCAACGAGCAGTACTTC.

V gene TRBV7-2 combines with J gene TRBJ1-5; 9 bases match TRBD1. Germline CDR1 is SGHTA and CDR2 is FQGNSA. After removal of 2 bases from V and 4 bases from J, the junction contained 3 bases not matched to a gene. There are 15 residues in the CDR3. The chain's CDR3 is CASSLLGTGNQPQHF. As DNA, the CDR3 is TGTGCCAGCAGCTTATTGGGGACAGGGAATCAGCCCCAGCATTTT.

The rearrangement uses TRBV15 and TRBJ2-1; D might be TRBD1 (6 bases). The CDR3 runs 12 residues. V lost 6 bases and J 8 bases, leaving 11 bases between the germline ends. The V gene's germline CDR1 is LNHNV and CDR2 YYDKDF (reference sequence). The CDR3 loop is CATRVGGDEQFF. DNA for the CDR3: TGTGCCACCAGGGTTGGGGGCGATGAGCAGTTCTTC.

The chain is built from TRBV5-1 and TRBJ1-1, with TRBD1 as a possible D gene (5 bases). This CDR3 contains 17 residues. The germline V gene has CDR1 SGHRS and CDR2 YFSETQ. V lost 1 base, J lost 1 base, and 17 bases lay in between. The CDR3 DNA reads TGCGCCAGCAGCTTGTTGGTCCAGGGAACAGGGAACACTGAAGCTTTCTTT. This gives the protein CASSLLVQGTGNTEAFF.

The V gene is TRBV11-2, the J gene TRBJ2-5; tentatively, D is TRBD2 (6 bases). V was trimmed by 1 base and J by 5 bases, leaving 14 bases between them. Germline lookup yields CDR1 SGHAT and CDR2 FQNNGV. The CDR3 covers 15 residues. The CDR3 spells CASSLVPGEGETQYF. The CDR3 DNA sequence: TGTGCCAGCAGCTTAGTTCCGGGAGAGGGTGAGACCCAGTACTTC.

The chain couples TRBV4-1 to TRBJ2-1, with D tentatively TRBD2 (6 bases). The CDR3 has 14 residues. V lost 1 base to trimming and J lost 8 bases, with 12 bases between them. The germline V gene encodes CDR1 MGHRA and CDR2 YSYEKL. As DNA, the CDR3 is TGCGCCAGCAGCCAAGGAAGAGGGGAGGATGAGCAGTTCTTC. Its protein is CASSQGRGEDEQFF.